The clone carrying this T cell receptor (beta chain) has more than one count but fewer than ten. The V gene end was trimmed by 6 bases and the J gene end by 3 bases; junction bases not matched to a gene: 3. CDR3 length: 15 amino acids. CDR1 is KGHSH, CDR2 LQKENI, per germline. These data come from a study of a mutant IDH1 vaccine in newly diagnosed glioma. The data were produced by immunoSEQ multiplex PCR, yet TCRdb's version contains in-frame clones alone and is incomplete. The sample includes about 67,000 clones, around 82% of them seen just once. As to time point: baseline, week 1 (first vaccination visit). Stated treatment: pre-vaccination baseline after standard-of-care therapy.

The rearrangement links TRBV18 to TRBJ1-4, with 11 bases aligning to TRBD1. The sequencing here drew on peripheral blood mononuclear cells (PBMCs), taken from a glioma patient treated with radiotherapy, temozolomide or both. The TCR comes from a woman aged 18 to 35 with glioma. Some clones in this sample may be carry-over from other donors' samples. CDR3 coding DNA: TGTGCCAGCTCGGTGGACAGGGGGCCTAATGAAAAACTGTTTTTT. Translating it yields CASSVDRGPNEKLFF.